A single sample is the source of the 12 T cell receptor beta chains below, sequenced in a study of T cells expressing NK-cell markers. Reprocessing the 5' RACE reads, TCRdb reports a single entry for every CDR3 protein and omits DNA. This listing includes fewer than 300,000 distinct CDR3 sequences. The sequenced sample consisted of blood T cells: a sorted CD56 or NKG2C T cell subset, CD4+ or CD8+ T cells, or bulk PBMC T cells (not recorded which). The receptors shown here come from a woman aged 18-70 years in good health.

The chain recombines TRBV12-3 or TRBV12-4 with TRBJ1-1; the D call from TCRdb, TRBD1, cannot be confirmed without DNA. The CDR3 totals 13 residues. CDR3 region: CATTTRASSEAFF.

The rearrangement links TRBV5-4 to TRBJ2-7. Per germline, CDR1 SGHNT and CDR2 YYREEE (reference sequence). The CDR3 consists of 13 residues. This CDR3 reads CASSLDTAYEQYF.

The gene calls are TRBV19 and TRBJ2-7. This CDR3 has 15 residues. Germline CDR1 and CDR2: LNHDA and SQIVND (reference sequence). The CDR3: CASSAGKKSTYEQYF.

V gene TRBV5-1 combines with J gene TRBJ1-1; the TCRdb call, TRBD1, lacks DNA for checking. CDR3 size: 14 residues. Germline values: CDR1 SGHRS, CDR2 YFSETQ. CDR3: CASSLAGGLVEAFF. The entire variable domain, with the rest obtained from reference TRBV5-1 and TRBJ1-1, is as follows: KAGVTQTPRYLIKTRGQQVTLSCSPISGHRSVSWYQQTPGQGLQFLFEYFSETQRNKGNFPGRFSGRQFSNSRSEMNVSTLELGDSALYLCASSLAGGLVEAFFGQGTRLTVV.

CDR3 sequence: CASTPRGQGTYEQYF. V usage is TRBV28 and J usage is TRBJ2-7; with no DNA, the TCRdb D assignment of TRBD1 cannot be verified. Germline CDR1 reads MDHEN; CDR2 reads SYDVKM. CDR3 size: 15 residues.

V usage is TRBV7-9 and J usage is TRBJ1-4. Germline lookup yields CDR1 SEHNR and CDR2 FQNEAQ (reference sequence). This CDR3 region has 14 residues. This chain's CDR3 is CASRAAATNEKLFF.

J is TRBJ2-3 and V is TRBV11-2. Per germline, CDR1 SGHAT and CDR2 FQNNGV. The CDR3 has 15 residues. The CDR3 loop reads CASSLEGSSTDTQYF.

The chain recombines TRBV7-2 with TRBJ2-5; the TCRdb call, TRBD2, lacks DNA for checking. Looked up from germline, CDR1 is SGHTA and CDR2 is FQGNSA. The CDR3 totals 14 residues. CDR3 sequence: CASSLRARVETQYF.

J is TRBJ2-1 and V is TRBV9; the D call of TRBD2 rests on TCRdb alone, since no DNA is present to check it. The germline gives CDR1 SGDLS, CDR2 YYNGEE. The length of the CDR3 is 18 residues. The CDR3 here is CASSQDRRREANYNEQFF.

V gene TRBV11-2 combines with J gene TRBJ2-5; the D call from TCRdb, TRBD1, cannot be confirmed without DNA. Germline-derived CDR1 and CDR2 are SGHAT and FQNNGV. The CDR3 is 12 amino acids. The CDR3 loop is CASGQGRETQYF. Looking up the rest from reference TRBV11-2 and TRBJ2-5 gives the full variable domain: EAGVAQSPRYKIIEKRQSVAFWCNPISGHATLYWYQQILGQGPKLLIQFQNNGVVDDSQLPKDRFSAERLKGVDSTLKIQPAKLEDSAVYLCASGQGRETQYFGPGTRLLVL.

Here the CDR3 reads CAWSRDRGNTIYF. The J gene is TRBJ1-3, the V gene TRBV30; lacking DNA, the TRBD1 call made by TCRdb goes unchecked. The CDR3 is made up of 13 amino acids. Germline loops: CDR1 GTSNPN, CDR2 SVGIG (reference sequence).

This sequence joins TRBV3-1 and TRBJ2-7. The CDR3 runs to 12 residues. The germline gives CDR1 LGHDT, CDR2 YNNKEL (reference sequence). CDR3 in amino acids: CASKGGSYEQYF.